This paragraph reports one T cell receptor beta chain. This record comes from a study of blood T cell repertoires in COVID-19. In the authors' methods: Estimated nucleated cell counts came from reference gene primer amplification. Assay used: immunoSEQ multiplex PCR; TCRdb lists only in-frame clones, some missing. D and trimming come from the DNA, and the V and J calls and clone size come from that table. This sample has around 160,000 clones, with over 80% found just once. The sample consisted of peripheral blood. The origin of this receptor is a woman aged 40 to 50 with active or convalescent COVID-19.

The CDR3 DNA follows: TGTGCCAGCACCCCCGGGACAGCGAACACCGGGGAGCTGTTTTTT. This translates into CASTPGTANTGELFF. The chain couples TRBV6-2 or TRBV6-3 to TRBJ2-2, with 7 bases aligning to TRBD1. The CDR3 runs to 15 residues. V gave up 7 bases and J gave up 0 bases; unmatched junction bases: 5. Per germline, CDR1 MNHEY and CDR2 SVGEGT.